Listed here are 20 T cell receptor beta chains from one sample, sequenced in a study of T cells in Graves' hyperthyroidism and ophthalmopathy. Template material for amplifying TCR beta CDR3 regions consisted of RNA transcripts. HTBI primers were employed in a first-round RT-PCR of the TCR CDR3. TCRdb analysed the multiplex PCR reads with MiXCR anew, one entry per CDR3 protein. The table records hundreds of thousands of distinct CDR3 sequences, about 14% of them present only once. Sequenced sample: blood. The receptors were sampled from a woman in her 50s with Graves' ophthalmopathy.

This clonotype was seen at least ten times. This chain uses TRBV28 with TRBJ1-2; 8 bases fit TRBD1. This CDR3 spans 15 amino acids. J was trimmed by 4 bases and V by 3 bases; bases with no gene match: 7. Germline lookup yields CDR1 MDHEN and CDR2 SYDVKM. DNA for the CDR3: TGTGCCAGCAGTTTCAGGACAGGGAGTAGCTATGGCTACACCTTC. The encoded protein is CASSFRTGSSYGYTF.

This clonotype was counted a few times. V gene TRBV3-1 combines with J gene TRBJ2-4, with 10 bases that match TRBD2. Unmatched junction bases numbered 10, after V lost 3 bases and J lost 5 bases. Germline V gene sequence: CDR1 LGHDT, CDR2 YNNKEL (reference sequence). There are 17 residues in the CDR3. The CDR3 nucleotides read TGTGCCAGCAGCCATTTATCTAGCGGGAGTACCCAAAACATTCAGTACTTC. Translated, it gives CASSHLSSGSTQNIQYF. Filled out from reference TRBV3-1 and TRBJ2-4, the complete variable domain reads DTAVSQTPKYLVTQMGNDKSIKCEQNLGHDTMYWYKQDSKKFLKIMFSYNNKELIINETVPNRFSPKSPDKAHLNLHINSLELGDSAVYFCASSHLSSGSTQNIQYFGAGTRLSVL.

This clonotype was picked up a small number of times. The genes are TRBV7-9 and TRBJ1-5, with a weak D call TRBD1 (5 bases). This CDR3 is 14 amino acids long. The germline V and J ends were trimmed by 5 bases and 0 bases, with 8 bases remaining between them. Germline V gene data show CDR1 as SEHNR and CDR2 as FQNEAQ (reference sequence). The CDR3 sequence: CASSHQGSNQPQHF. As DNA, the CDR3 is TGTGCCAGCAGCCACCAGGGTAGCAATCAGCCCCAGCATTTT.

This clonotype was detected many times. The chain employs TRBV18 and TRBJ2-4; tentative D call: TRBD1 (6 bases). Germline V gene lookup returns CDR1 KGHSH and CDR2 LQKENI. Trimming stripped 6 bases from V and 2 bases from J, with 11 bases between. The CDR3 has 14 amino acids. CDR3 amino acids: CASSTGFTKNIQYF. For the CDR3, the DNA is TGTGCCAGCTCTACAGGGTTTACCAAAAACATTCAGTACTTC.

V gene TRBV7-3 combines with J gene TRBJ2-1; D gene unclear. The CDR3 runs 15 residues. Per the germline V gene, CDR1 is SGHTA and CDR2 is FQGTGA. Trimming removed 4 bases at V and 0 bases at J, with 10 bases between. CDR3 residues: CASSWTPSSYNEQFF. CDR3 sequence (DNA): TGTGCCAGCAGCTGGACCCCGAGCTCCTACAATGAGCAGTTCTTC.

This clonotype was recorded at least ten times. The CDR3 bases are TGCAGTGCTAGTAGTCTAGCGGACTCCTACAATGAGCAGTTCTTC. Amino acids: CSASSLADSYNEQFF. V is TRBV20-1 and J is TRBJ2-1, with TRBD2 identical over 7 bases. With 3 bases clipped from V and 0 bases from J, the junction kept 5 bases outside the gene matches. The CDR3 covers 15 residues. Looked up from germline, CDR1 is DFQATT and CDR2 is SNEGSKA (reference sequence).

The rearrangement uses TRBV27 and TRBJ2-2; possibly TRBD2 for D (6 bases). Trimming pared 7 bases from V and 13 bases from J, leaving 25 bases between. Germline CDR1 MNHEY, CDR2 SMNVEV (reference sequence). The CDR3 runs to 15 residues. For the CDR3, the DNA is TGTGCCAGCAATTCGTTAGGACGACGGGGGAAGGGGCTGTTTTTT. This codes for CASNSLGRRGKGLFF.

Many counts were recorded for this clonotype. The V and J genes are TRBV12-3 or TRBV12-4 and TRBJ2-7; no reliable D call. This CDR3 spans 12 amino acids. The ends were cut back, 1 base at V and 6 bases at J, with 7 bases in the middle. CDR3 sequence: CASSLVGVEQYF. Written as DNA, the CDR3 is TGTGCCAGCAGTTTAGTAGGTGTCGAGCAGTACTTC.

As to this clonotype: This could be a read error, since a much larger clone is one nucleotide away. J is TRBJ2-7 and V is TRBV20-1, with D hard to call. CDR3 length: 13 amino acids. Germline lookup yields CDR1 DFQATT and CDR2 SNEGSKA (reference sequence). The CDR3 loop is CGARVGGSYEQYF. The CDR3 DNA sequence: TGCGGTGCTAGAGTCGGCGGCTCCTACGAGCAGTACTTC.

The CDR3 sequence is CASVRGQGTDEQYF. CDR3 nucleotide sequence: TGCGCCAGCGTTCGGGGTCAGGGGACCGACGAGCAGTACTTC. The chain is built from TRBV10-2 and TRBJ2-7, with D maybe TRBD1 (6 bases). V lost 8 bases and J lost 5, with 19 bases in between. The CDR3 has 14 amino acids. Germline assignment: CDR1 WSHSY and CDR2 SAAADI.

This chain uses TRBV30 with TRBJ2-5; 7 bases line up with TRBD2. This CDR3 is 16 amino acids long. Germline-derived CDR1 and CDR2 are GTSNPN and SVGIG (reference sequence). The J segment lost 6 bases and the V segment lost 1 base, leaving 14 bases of the junction unmatched. CDR3 DNA sequence: TGTGCCTGGAGTGCACATCGGGGCGGGAGTAAGAAGACCCAGTACTTC. Residues: CAWSAHRGGSKKTQYF.

This clonotype was seen many times. The rearrangement links TRBV20-1 to TRBJ2-3; no firm D call. CDR1 DFQATT and CDR2 SNEGSKA come from the germline V gene (reference sequence). The CDR3 consists of 13 residues. V was cut by 0 bases and J by 2 bases, with 6 bases left in between. CDR3 sequence reads: CSAREGLTDTQYF. In DNA, the CDR3 is TGCAGTGCTAGAGAAGGTCTCACAGATACGCAGTATTTT.

This clonotype was picked up many times. This chain uses TRBV30 with TRBJ2-1; D gene uncertain. V lost 0 bases, J lost 9 bases, and 6 bases lay in between. CDR1 is GTSNPN and CDR2 is SVGIG in the germline V gene (reference sequence). The CDR3 is 11 residues long. The chain's CDR3 is CAWSVITEQFF. CDR3 DNA: TGTGCCTGGAGTGTAATTACTGAGCAGTTCTTC. Full variable domain (remainder filled in from reference TRBV30 and TRBJ2-1): SQTIHQWPATLVQPVGSPLSLECTVEGTSNPNLYWYRQAAGRGLQLLFYSVGIGQISSEVPQNLSASRPQDRQFILSSKKLLLSDSGFYLCAWSVITEQFFGPGTRLTVL.

This clonotype was detected ten times or more. The gene calls are TRBV18 and TRBJ1-5; weak D call: TRBD1 (6 bases). The germline gives CDR1 KGHSH, CDR2 LQKENI. This CDR3 spans 14 amino acids. V gave up 4 bases and J gave up 5 bases, with 12 bases separating them. CDR3 DNA: TGTGCCAGCTCACTTGCAGGGGTTGATCAGCCCCAGCATTTT. Translated, it gives CASSLAGVDQPQHF.

Ten or more counts support this clonotype. The chain is built from TRBV28 and TRBJ2-7; TRBD2 aligns across 11 bases. Germline CDR1 MDHEN, CDR2 SYDVKM. V lost 4 bases, J lost 0 bases, and 5 bases stayed unmatched. CDR3 size: 16 residues. Written as DNA, the CDR3 is TGTGCCAGCAGTTCCCTTACTAGCGGGGGCTCCTACGAGCAGTACTTC. It translates to CASSSLTSGGSYEQYF.

This chain uses TRBV4-1 with TRBJ2-7; no reliable D call. Germline lookup yields CDR1 MGHRA and CDR2 YSYEKL. CDR3 length equals 16 residues. The V and J ends lost 0 bases and 0 bases respectively, with 12 bases between them. CDR3 bases: TGCGCCAGCAGCCAAGATCTGCTTGACACCTCCTACGAGCAGTACTTC. This gives the protein CASSQDLLDTSYEQYF.

This chain uses TRBV7-6 with TRBJ1-3, with D hard to call. The CDR3 spans 14 residues. V was clipped by 1 base and J by 3 bases, with 7 bases between them. CDR1 and CDR2 from the germline V gene are SGHVS and FNYEAQ. For the CDR3, the DNA is TGTGCCAGCAGCTTAGAAAAGTTTGGAAACACCATATATTTT. Translation: CASSLEKFGNTIYF. The whole variable domain, remainder taken from reference TRBV7-6 and TRBJ1-3, is GAGVSQSPRYKVTKRGQDVALRCDPISGHVSLYWYRQALGQGPEFLTYFNYEAQQDKSGLPNDRFSAERPEGSISTLTIQRTEQRDSAMYRCASSLEKFGNTIYFGEGSWLTVV.

This clonotype has more than one count but fewer than ten. The chain couples TRBV5-1 to TRBJ2-1, with D uncertain. This CDR3 is 13 amino acids long. Per the germline V gene, CDR1 is SGHRS and CDR2 is YFSETQ. Trimming removed 0 bases from V and 3 bases from J, with 4 bases in between. CDR3 nucleotide sequence: TGCGCCAGCAGCTTGGAGCACTACAATGAGCAGTTCTTC. Its translation: CASSLEHYNEQFF.

This clonotype was detected ten times or more. This chain links TRBV30 with TRBJ1-4; D remains unclear. With 0 bases removed from V and 8 bases from J, the gap between germline ends came to 13 bases. Germline loops: CDR1 GTSNPN, CDR2 SVGIG (reference sequence). The CDR3 spans 14 residues. The DNA for the CDR3 is TGTGCCTGGAGTGTAGGCGCAATACGGGAAAAACTGTTTTTT. Amino acid sequence: CAWSVGAIREKLFF. Combining the CDR3 with reference TRBV30 and TRBJ1-4 gives the whole variable domain SQTIHQWPATLVQPVGSPLSLECTVEGTSNPNLYWYRQAAGRGLQLLFYSVGIGQISSEVPQNLSASRPQDRQFILSSKKLLLSDSGFYLCAWSVGAIREKLFFGSGTQLSVL.

The table lists this clonotype with many counts. The genes are TRBV7-3 and TRBJ2-1, with D perhaps given as TRBD1 or TRBD2 (5 bases each). Germline V gene data show CDR1 as SGHTA and CDR2 as FQGTGA. The V end lost 4 bases, the J end lost 9 bases, and 13 bases lay between the germline ends. This CDR3 is built from 13 residues. The CDR3 sequence: CASSSGTGAEQFF. CDR3 in DNA: TGTGCCAGCAGCTCGGGGACCGGGGCTGAGCAGTTCTTC.